These 2 T cell receptor beta chains share one sample of origin, sequenced in a study of shared clonotypes between healthy human individuals. Measured with immunoSEQ multiplex PCR; TCRdb has only the in-frame clones, and not every one. The repertoire includes about 490,000 clones, 70% to 85% of them detected once, and approximately 12% sits in the top ten. What was sequenced was PBMCs. The receptors were sampled from a woman in her thirties or forties in good health. Some clones in this sample may be carry-over from other donors' samples.

The V call is TRBV11-2, the J call TRBJ2-7; 11 bases fit TRBD2. From germline, CDR1 is SGHAT and CDR2 FQNNGV. The CDR3 covers 15 residues. V trimming: 5 bases; J trimming: 4 bases; junction bases outside the gene matches: 7. CDR3 nucleotide sequence: TGTGCCAGCAGCCGAACTAGCGGGAGTATTTACGAGCAGTACTTC. Translating it yields CASSRTSGSIYEQYF.

This clone appeared a single time. The V gene is TRBV28, the J gene TRBJ1-4; unclear D gene. Germline loops: CDR1 MDHEN, CDR2 SYDVKM. V dropped 2 bases and J dropped 0 bases, with 4 bases sitting between them. The CDR3 loop spans 14 amino acids. The CDR3 sequence: CASSLVATNEKLFF. The CDR3 DNA reads as TGTGCCAGCAGTTTAGTGGCAACTAATGAAAAACTGTTTTTT. Full variable domain (missing parts from reference TRBV28 and TRBJ1-4): DVKVTQSSRYLVKRTGEKVFLECVQDMDHENMFWYRQDPGLGLRLIYFSYDVKMKEKGDIPEGYSVSREKKERFSLILESASTNQTSMYLCASSLVATNEKLFFGSGTQLSVL.